This T cell receptor beta chain was obtained from a study of blood T cell repertoires in COVID-19. Germline V gene data show CDR1 as MDHEN and CDR2 as SYDVKM. This CDR3 is 15 amino acids long. Trimming removed 10 bases from V and 1 base from J, with 14 bases in between. Source study methods: The assay estimated nucleated cells by amplifying reference gene primers. Sequencing was performed with immunoSEQ multiplex PCR; in TCRdb, only in-frame clones are kept and a portion is missing. V and J calls and clone size are as listed in that table; D and trimming were resolved from the DNA. The sample contains 60,000 to 75,000 clones, 80% to 90% of which appear only once.

The V and J genes are TRBV28 and TRBJ2-6, with D perhaps matching TRBD2 (6 bases). The source of this sequence is a human donor in a cohort sampled during active COVID-19. The sequencing sample was made of peripheral blood. CDR3 nucleotide sequence: TGTGCCACCCTAACGGGAGCTTCTGGGGCCAACGTCCTGACTTTC. This encodes CATLTGASGANVLTF. Complete variable domain (other parts from reference TRBV28 and TRBJ2-6): DVKVTQSSRYLVKRTGEKVFLECVQDMDHENMFWYRQDPGLGLRLIYFSYDVKMKEKGDIPEGYSVSREKKERFSLILESASTNQTSMYLCATLTGASGANVLTFGAGSRLTVL.